This T cell receptor (beta chain) was captured by sequencing in a study of sequential checkpoint blockade in melanoma. At the level of the study: Both treatment sequences were followed by maintenance nivolumab.

This CDR3 is 15 amino acids long. V shed 5 bases and J shed 3 bases, with 14 bases lying between them. Germline V gives CDR1 MNHEY, CDR2 SMNVEV (reference sequence). This clone was counted a single time. TCRdb keeps only in-frame clones here, not all; method: immunoSEQ multiplex PCR. The table has about 27,000 clones, approximately 80% seen once; the top ten hold 13%. Treatment specified: randomized to nivolumab then ipilimumab (arm A) or the reverse (arm B). DNA-damaging chemotherapy had not been given to any patient beforehand. From thawed PBMCs, live CD3+CD8+ cells negative for CD19 and CD56 were sorted.

The chain is built from TRBV27 and TRBJ1-5; D unresolved. The receptor was isolated from a human donor with melanoma. The source material was CD8+ T cells sorted from blood (inferred from file names), sampled from a patient given nivolumab and ipilimumab in sequence. The CDR3 sequence is CASSTNYGSNQPQHF. The CDR3 DNA reads as TGTGCCAGCAGTACAAACTACGGATCCAATCAGCCCCAGCATTTT.